Included here is one T cell receptor (beta chain) sequence, with context. Assay: immunoSEQ multiplex PCR; the TCRdb copy retains only in-frame clones and omits some. The sample comprises more than 70,000 clones, under 95% of which are singletons, and approximately 5.4% rests with the top ten. The data are from a study of resident and recirculating memory T cells in vitiligo. The CDR3 totals 17 residues. This sequence joins TRBV21-1 and TRBJ1-4; the listed D gene, TRBD1, was not tested against the DNA. TRBV21-1 is described as a pseudogene. Sequenced sample: blood. The sequence came from a male donor with vitiligo. The CDR3 loop is CASTMDRAGSTNEKLFF. CDR3 sequence (DNA): TGTGCCAGCACCATGGACAGGGCGGGTTCAACTAATGAAAAACTGTTTTTT.